Listed below are T cell receptor beta chains from one sample, sequenced in a study of blood T cells in healthy people across ages. In TCRdb, the 5' RACE reads were re-called with MiXCR into one record per CDR3 protein. The sample holds 1.6 million or so distinct CDR3 sequences; about 35% are singletons and the top ten take about 11%. Sequencing input: blood. The receptors originated from a woman in her twenties or thirties in good health. Each CDR3 is given with its conserved first and last residue. The order of the fields is clone size, D gene, J gene, V gene, CDR3 DNA, CDR3 protein. The D gene is left open where the match is weak. Rows give clone size only sometimes, using once, few, many, or a class for an expanded clone.

- TRBD2 TRBJ2-3 TRBV27 TGTGCCAGCAGTTTATCCACTAGCGGCACAGATACGCAGTATTTT CASSLSTSGTDTQYF
many - TRBJ2-3 TRBV29-1 TGCAGCGTTGTTTCGCCGGAGGGCACAGATACGCAGTATTTT CSVVSPEGTDTQYF
- - TRBJ2-5 TRBV30 TGTGCCTGGAGTGTAGGCCCGGGCGAGACCCAGTACTTC CAWSVGPGETQYF
few - TRBJ2-7 TRBV7-9 TGTGCCAGCAGTCTGACGGAGTTCTACGAGCAGTACTTC CASSLTEFYEQYF
- - TRBJ1-2 TRBV20-1 TGCAGTGCTAAGGCGGACGATGGCTACACCTTC CSAKADDGYTF
many TRBD1 TRBJ2-1 TRBV2 TGTGCCAGCAGAGGGGACAGGGGGACCTACAATGAGCAGTTCTTC CASRGDRGTYNEQFF
few - TRBJ2-7 TRBV6-6 TGTGCCAGCAGTTACTCTATGGGGAATTACGAGCAGTACTTC CASSYSMGNYEQYF
- - TRBJ1-1 TRBV20-1 TGCAGTGCTAGACCACCAACCGAAGCTGAAGCTTTCTTT CSARPPTEAEAFF
many TRBD2 TRBJ2-3 TRBV12-3/TRBV12-4 TGTGCCAGCAGTTTTTACGCTAGCGGGAGGAGCACGGCGCAGTATTTT CASSFYASGRSTAQYF
- - TRBJ1-3 TRBV11-2 TGTGCCAGCAGCTTAATGACGACCGGCACCATATATTTT CASSLMTTGTIYF
- - TRBJ1-1 TRBV5-1 TGCGCCAGCAGCTTAAAGGCTGGGGGCTACACTGAAGCTTTCTTT CASSLKAGGYTEAFF
few - TRBJ2-1 TRBV7-9 TGTGCCAGCAGCTTAACCAGCGAAACCAGTGAGCAGTTCTTC CASSLTSETSEQFF
few TRBD1 TRBJ1-4 TRBV6-5 TGTGCCAGCAGTTACTCCCCCGGACAGGGTGAAAAACTGTTTTTT CASSYSPGQGEKLFF
many TRBD2 TRBJ2-1 TRBV4-2 TGTGCCAGCAGCTCCCCCGGGGGGACCCCGGACAATGAGCAGTTCTTC CASSSPGGTPDNEQFF
few TRBD1 TRBJ2-3 TRBV20-1 TGCAGTGCTACCGAACGACAGGGACCCTCCACAGATACGCAGTATTTT CSATERQGPSTDTQYF
few TRBD1 TRBJ1-6 TRBV7-9 TGTGCCAGCAGCGACCAGACAGGGTTTTCACCCCTCCACTTT CASSDQTGFSPLHF
- - TRBJ2-2 TRBV5-1 TGCGCCAGCTTTCGGGACTCTTCCGGGGAGCTGTTTTTT CASFRDSSGELFF
few TRBD1 TRBJ1-2 TRBV7-9 TGTGCCAGCAGCTCTTACGGGACAGAGAGTAACTATGGCTACACCTTC CASSSYGTESNYGYTF
- TRBD2 TRBJ2-1 TRBV5-1 TGCGCCAGCAGCTTGGCTCCGGGACTAGCGGGAGTGATCTACAATGAGCAGTTCTTC CASSLAPGLAGVIYNEQFF
- - TRBJ2-1 TRBV7-9 TGTGCCAGCAGCTTAGCCGCAGGGTGGGATGAGCAGTTCTTC CASSLAAGWDEQFF
once TRBD1 TRBJ1-5 TRBV6-1 TGTGCCAGCAGTGACTTCCCCAGGGGGGAACGGAGACAGCCCCAGCATTTT CASSDFPRGERRQPQHF
- - TRBJ1-2 TRBV6-1 TGTGCCAGCAGTGAGAGGGGACGGAGCTATGGCTACACCTTC CASSERGRSYGYTF
few TRBD2 TRBJ2-5 TRBV11-2 TGTGCCAGCAGCTTAGGTTCTAGCGGACGGACTGAGACCCAGTACTTC CASSLGSSGRTETQYF
few - TRBJ1-1 TRBV6-6 TGTGCCAGCAGCGGTCAGCTTGAAGCTTTCTTT CASSGQLEAFF
- - TRBJ2-1 TRBV9 TGTGCCGGCAGCCCAGACGGAAGAGGGGACTACAATGAGCAGTTCTTC CAGSPDGRGDYNEQFF
- - TRBJ2-3 TRBV7-9 TGTTCCAGCAGCTTAGTAGGAACGAGCACAGATACGCAGTATTTT CSSSLVGTSTDTQYF
once - TRBJ2-3 TRBV18 TGTGCCAGCTCACCAATCTCCTCGGCGACCATGGATACGCAGTATTTT CASSPISSATMDTQYF
few - TRBJ1-1 TRBV10-3 TGTGCCATCAGTGAGAGGGACGTGAACACTGAAGCTTTCTTT CAISERDVNTEAFF